Shown below are 8 T cell receptor beta chains from a single sample sequenced in a study of CD4+ T cells in melanoma. Sequencing used immunoSEQ multiplex PCR; TCRdb keeps in-frame clones, though not all of them. This table has 9,500 to 12,000 clones, less than 75% appearing once. Source material: cells from a culture (not recorded whether cultured in vitro). The origin of the receptors is a human donor with melanoma.

CDR3 sequence: CASSQIPGLGPYEQYF. CDR3 in DNA: TGTGCCAGCAGTCAAATCCCGGGACTCGGCCCCTACGAGCAGTACTTC. This chain joins TRBV11-2 and TRBJ2-7; D perhaps matches TRBD2 (6 bases). The CDR3 spans 16 residues. Trimming stripped 6 bases from V and 2 bases from J, with 20 bases between. Germline V CDR1 and CDR2: SGHAT, FQNNGV.

The rearrangement joins TRBV27 to TRBJ2-5; D is unresolved. The CDR3 totals 15 residues. The V gene's germline CDR1 is MNHEY and CDR2 SMNVEV (reference sequence). The ends were cut back, 4 bases at V and 2 bases at J, with 14 bases in the middle. The CDR3 spells CASSSAWFGQETQYF. CDR3 coding DNA: TGTGCCAGCAGTTCCGCCTGGTTTGGTCAAGAGACCCAGTACTTC.

The chain links TRBV29-1 to TRBJ2-3; possibly TRBD1 for D (5 bases). V lost 4 bases and J lost 4, with 9 bases in between. Germline CDR1 and CDR2: SQVTM and ANQGSEA. CDR3 length equals 12 residues. In DNA, the CDR3 is TGCAGCGTTGTCAGGGTCGCAGATACGCAGTATTTT. It yields the protein CSVVRVADTQYF.

This clone showed up just a few times. The rearrangement joins TRBV9 to TRBJ1-1, with a tentative D call TRBD1 (6 bases). Trimming cost V 2 bases and J 0 bases, with 8 bases left between them. Germline lookup yields CDR1 SGDLS and CDR2 YYNGEE. The CDR3 is 14 amino acids. Here the CDR3 DNA reads TGTGCCAGCAGCGTCGGACAGATGAACACTGAAGCTTTCTTT. Amino acid sequence: CASSVGQMNTEAFF.

V and J are TRBV5-8 and TRBJ1-5; TRBD1 matches at 9 bases. V was clipped by 4 bases and J by 2 bases; unmatched bases: 10. This CDR3 region has 17 residues. CDR1 is SGHTS, CDR2 YDEGEE, per germline. The CDR3 DNA reads as TGTGCCAGCAGCCGAGGGACAGGGCTACGTGGCAATCAGCCCCAGCATTTT. Amino acid sequence: CASSRGTGLRGNQPQHF. Drawing the rest from reference TRBV5-8 and TRBJ1-5, the complete variable domain is EAGVTQSPTHLIKTRGQQATLRCSPISGHTSVYWYQQALGLGLQFLLWYDEGEERNRGNFPPRFSGRQFPNYSSELNVNALELEDSALYLCASSRGTGLRGNQPQHFGDGTRLSIL.

In this sample, this clone turned up a few times. The V and J genes are TRBV2 and TRBJ1-2; 9 nucleotides match TRBD1. The CDR3 totals 17 residues. V shed 1 base and J 4 bases; nucleotides not matched to a gene: 10. Germline-derived CDR1 and CDR2 are SNHLY and FYNNEI. In nucleotides, the CDR3 is TGTGCCAGCAGTGAAGGGGGTGGGACAGGGACGGCCTATGGCTACACCTTC. This encodes CASSEGGGTGTAYGYTF.

The CDR3 DNA is TGTGCCAGTAGTATGAGGGAGGGACGGGCGACCCCCATAGCCAAAAACATTCAGTACTTC. Residues: CASSMREGRATPIAKNIQYF. This rearrangement joins TRBV19 to TRBJ2-4; TRBD2 agrees at 7 bases. The V gene end was trimmed by 3 bases and the J gene end by 0 bases; junction bases not matched to a gene: 17. The germline V gene has CDR1 LNHDA and CDR2 SQIVND (reference sequence). The CDR3 is 20 residues long.

This chain links TRBV29-1 with TRBJ1-4; possibly TRBD1 for D (5 bases). CDR1 and CDR2 (germline): SQVTM, ANQGSEA. The CDR3 loop spans 13 amino acids. The V gene lost 7 bases and the J gene lost 4 bases, with 13 bases spanning the gap. Here the CDR3 DNA reads TGCAGCGCCCGCAAGGGGTATAATGAAAAACTGTTTTTT. The encoded protein is CSARKGYNEKLFF.